The 18 T cell receptor beta chains presented below share a single source sample, sequenced in a study of blood T cell repertoires in COVID-19. Using immunoSEQ multiplex PCR, the repertoire was profiled, and TCRdb retains in-frame clones only, with some absent. Of 250,000 to 300,000 clones listed, about nine tenths are singletons. Specimen: peripheral blood. The receptors were gathered from a woman aged 25-40 years with COVID-19, enrolled during active disease.

This rearrangement joins TRBV2 to TRBJ2-1, with 12 bases identical to TRBD1. Germline loops: CDR1 SNHLY, CDR2 FYNNEI. This CDR3 comprises 12 residues. V lost 8 bases to trimming and J lost 9 bases; unmatched junction nucleotides: 2. The CDR3 bases are TGTGCCAGCCGGGACAGGGGGCTTGAGCAGTTCTTC. Protein: CASRDRGLEQFF.

The chain uses TRBV7-9 and TRBJ2-7; 8 bases align to TRBD1. Germline CDR1 is SEHNR and CDR2 is FQNEAQ (reference sequence). The CDR3 has 15 amino acids. The ends lost 1 base at V and 2 bases at J; junction bases unmatched: 4. As DNA, the CDR3 is TGTGCCAGCAGCTTAGGGACAGGGTTCCCCTACGAGCAGTACTTC. It yields the protein CASSLGTGFPYEQYF.

The chain joins TRBV5-1 to TRBJ2-1, with 12 bases that match TRBD2. Per the germline V gene, CDR1 is SGHRS and CDR2 is YFSETQ. After removal of 4 bases from V and 9 bases from J, the junction contained 8 bases not matched to a gene. The CDR3 length is 15 residues. In nucleotides, the CDR3 is TGCGCCAGCAGCGTCCGGACTAGCGGGGATGCTGAGCAGTTCTTC. Translation: CASSVRTSGDAEQFF.

V usage is TRBV11-2 and J usage is TRBJ1-1, with TRBD1 matching over 7 bases. CDR3 length equals 14 residues. Trimming at V came to 1 base and at J to 5 bases, leaving 4 bases not matched to a gene. The germline CDR1 and CDR2 sequences are SGHAT and FQNNGV. CDR3 sequence: CASSLVRGLTEAFF. The CDR3 coding sequence is TGTGCCAGCAGCTTAGTGAGGGGGCTGACTGAAGCTTTCTTT.

This clone was seen more than once but under ten times. This chain joins TRBV5-1 and TRBJ2-7; 9 bases match TRBD1. Trimming at V came to 3 bases and at J to 3 bases, leaving 7 bases not matched to a gene. Germline lookup yields CDR1 SGHRS and CDR2 YFSETQ. The CDR3 covers 15 residues. The CDR3 DNA reads TGCGCCAGCAGCTCCATCGGACAGGGGAACTACGAGCAGTACTTC. Protein product: CASSSIGQGNYEQYF.

This chain uses TRBV20-1 with TRBJ1-2, with D maybe TRBD1 (6 bases). CDR1 DFQATT and CDR2 SNEGSKA come from the germline V gene (reference sequence). This CDR3 comprises 13 residues. V was pared by 3 bases and J by 4 bases, with 12 bases between. The CDR3 reads CSASGGAGYGYTF. The CDR3, as DNA: TGCAGTGCTAGTGGGGGCGCTGGCTATGGCTACACCTTC.

The chain uses TRBV3-1 (or the pseudogene TRBV3-2) and TRBJ2-3, with 10 bases that match TRBD2. This CDR3 is built from 19 residues. Per the germline V gene, CDR1 is LGHDT and CDR2 is YNNKEL (reference sequence). Trimming removed 0 bases from V and 5 bases from J; junction bases left unmatched: 14. DNA of the CDR3: TGTGCCAGCAGCCAAGATCTTTTCATGAGCGGGGGGGCACGAGATACGCAGTATTTT. This translates into CASSQDLFMSGGARDTQYF.

The chain recombines TRBV7-2 with TRBJ1-2; TRBD1 aligns across 7 bases. This CDR3 is 15 amino acids long. CDR1 and CDR2 (germline): SGHTA, FQGNSA. Trimming took 5 bases from V and 4 from J; bases not matched to a gene: 10. CDR3 in amino acids: CASSPLRGSGYGYTF. The CDR3 DNA sequence: TGTGCCAGCAGCCCGCTCAGGGGGTCGGGCTATGGCTACACCTTC.

There are a few counts of this clone. This chain links TRBV28 with TRBJ1-1; D unclear. The germline V and J ends were trimmed by 3 bases and 6 bases, with 14 bases remaining between them. Germline V gene sequence: CDR1 MDHEN, CDR2 SYDVKM. The CDR3 spans 14 residues. CDR3 region: CASSLRARDAEAFF. DNA of the CDR3: TGTGCCAGCAGTTTGCGGGCGCGTGACGCTGAAGCTTTCTTT.

The gene calls are TRBV19 and TRBJ2-5; 9 nucleotides match TRBD1. Trimming cost V 5 bases and J 4 bases; bases outside gene matches: 8. Germline assignment: CDR1 LNHDA and CDR2 SQIVND (reference sequence). CDR3 length: 15 amino acids. The DNA for the CDR3 is TGTGCCAGTAGTGTCGGGACAGGGCCCCGAGAGACCCAGTACTTC. It encodes CASSVGTGPRETQYF.

The chain recombines TRBV20-1 with TRBJ1-5; D is unresolved. The V gene lost 3 bases and the J gene lost 0 bases, with 6 bases spanning the gap. The CDR3 loop spans 13 amino acids. Germline V lookup: CDR1 DFQATT, CDR2 SNEGSKA (reference sequence). In DNA form, the CDR3 reads TGCAGTGCTAGTTTTAATAGCAATCAGCCCCAGCATTTT. It yields the protein CSASFNSNQPQHF.

This clone has just a few counts. The V and J genes are TRBV6-1 and TRBJ2-7, with a tentative D call TRBD2 (6 bases). V lost 3 bases and J lost 3, with 12 bases in between. CDR3 length: 14 residues. From germline, CDR1 is MNHNS and CDR2 SASEGT. CDR3 bases: TGTGCCAGCAGTGAGATGGGGAGGAACTACGAGCAGTACTTC. This sequence encodes CASSEMGRNYEQYF.

This chain's CDR3 is CASSESRVNTEAFF. DNA for the CDR3: TGCGCCAGCAGTGAGTCGAGGGTGAACACTGAAGCTTTCTTT. The chain carries TRBV10-2 and TRBJ1-1; no clear D gene. This CDR3 spans 14 amino acids. Trimming removed 0 bases at V and 0 bases at J, with 5 bases between. Germline V gene data show CDR1 as WSHSY and CDR2 as SAAADI.

The gene calls are TRBV29-1 and TRBJ1-1, with D possibly matching TRBD1 (5 bases). Germline V CDR1 and CDR2: SQVTM, ANQGSEA. With 7 bases removed from V and 1 base from J, the gap between germline ends came to 19 bases. The CDR3 covers 15 residues. The CDR3 sequence is CSAIRDLVTNTEAFF. For the CDR3, the DNA is TGCAGCGCCATCAGGGATTTGGTGACGAACACTGAAGCTTTCTTT.

The V and J genes are TRBV10-3 and TRBJ2-5, with 7 bases lining up with TRBD2. This CDR3 spans 13 amino acids. V was pared by 6 bases and J by 5 bases, with 6 bases of the junction left unmatched. Germline loops: CDR1 ENHRY, CDR2 SYGVKD. The CDR3 DNA is TGTGCCATCAGAGCTCCCGGGGGGGAGACCCAGTACTTC. It encodes CAIRAPGGETQYF.

This sequence joins TRBV7-9 and TRBJ1-4; no reliable D call. This CDR3 comprises 13 residues. Germline V gene data show CDR1 as SEHNR and CDR2 as FQNEAQ (reference sequence). V gave up 1 base and J gave up 11 bases, with 11 bases separating them. The CDR3 region has the DNA TGTGCCAGCAGCTTAGACGGGCGCGGGAAACTGTTTTTT. This encodes CASSLDGRGKLFF.

This chain connects TRBV3-1 (or the pseudogene TRBV3-2) to TRBJ2-1; no reliable D call. The CDR3 runs to 14 residues. The ends were cut back, 3 bases at V and 3 bases at J, with 9 bases in the middle. Germline CDR1 and CDR2: LGHDT and YNNKEL (reference sequence). In nucleotides, the CDR3 is TGTGCCAGCAGCCAGCTAACTATCTACAATGAGCAGTTCTTC. It specifies CASSQLTIYNEQFF.

The chain is built from TRBV3-1 (or the pseudogene TRBV3-2) and TRBJ1-5; 9 positions match TRBD1. CDR1 and CDR2 (germline): LGHDT, YNNKEL (reference sequence). V shed 4 bases and J 9 bases; nucleotides not matched to a gene: 7. This CDR3 is built from 14 residues. Here the CDR3 reads CASSLGGQGPPQHF. For the CDR3, the DNA is TGTGCCAGCAGCCTGGGGGGACAGGGACCGCCCCAGCATTTT.